This is a list of T cell receptor beta chains from one sample in a study of shared clonotypes between healthy human individuals. Clones were sequenced by immunoSEQ multiplex PCR, and TCRdb holds only the in-frame ones, with some missing. The data contain over a million clones, around 74% of them singletons. The sequenced material came from memory CD4+ T cells sorted from blood. The receptors shown here come from a man aged 18 to 35 in good health. CDR3s include the opening cysteine and the closing phenylalanine or tryptophan. The order of the fields is J gene, clone size, V gene, D gene, CDR3 protein, CDR3 DNA. A D gene is named only where the DNA matches it firmly. A clone size is listed for some rows: how often the clone was seen (once, few, many), or a class if it is expanded.

J: TRBJ2-7; size: few; V: TRBV19; D: TRBD1; CDR3: CASSGWDRVQRGSYEQYF; DNA: TGTGCCAGTAGTGGATGGGACAGGGTCCAGAGGGGCTCCTACGAGCAGTACTTC
J: TRBJ1-3; size: once; V: TRBV7-8; D: .; CDR3: CASSLEEHTFGNTIYF; DNA: TGTGCCAGCAGCTTAGAGGAACACACTTTTGGAAACACCATATATTTT
J: TRBJ2-5; size: .; V: TRBV5-6; D: .; CDR3: CASSLTGRETQYF; DNA: TGTGCCAGCAGCTTGACAGGAAGAGAGACCCAGTACTTC
J: TRBJ1-1; size: .; V: TRBV7-8; D: .; CDR3: CASSSRFEAFF; DNA: TGTGCCAGCAGCTCTCGCTTTGAAGCTTTCTTT
J: TRBJ1-2; size: .; V: TRBV10-3; D: .; CDR3: CAISALADNYGYTF; DNA: TGTGCCATCAGTGCTCTAGCAGATAACTATGGCTACACCTTC
J: TRBJ1-3; size: .; V: TRBV5-1; D: .; CDR3: CASSPGQQSGNTIYF; DNA: TGCGCCAGCAGCCCCGGACAGCAATCTGGAAACACCATATATTTT
J: TRBJ2-7; size: .; V: TRBV11-1; D: .; CDR3: CASSLKGSYEQYF; DNA: TGTGCCAGCAGCTTAAAGGGCAGCTACGAGCAGTACTTC
J: TRBJ2-1; size: .; V: TRBV28; D: .; CDR3: CASSYYNEQFF; DNA: TGTGCCAGCAGCTATTACAATGAGCAGTTCTTC
J: TRBJ2-7; size: .; V: TRBV6-5; D: .; CDR3: CASSSYPLSYEQYF; DNA: TGTGCCAGCAGTAGTTACCCTCTCTCCTACGAGCAGTACTTC
J: TRBJ2-2; size: .; V: TRBV2; D: TRBD2; CDR3: CASSNEGLAGGELFF; DNA: TGTGCCAGCAGCAACGAGGGACTAGCGGGGGGGGAGCTGTTTTTT
J: TRBJ2-7; size: .; V: TRBV6-1; D: .; CDR3: CASTKPGGPYEQYF; DNA: TGTGCCAGCACAAAACCAGGCGGGCCCTACGAGCAGTACTTC
J: TRBJ2-1; size: .; V: TRBV7-9; D: .; CDR3: CASSLGQNNEQFF; DNA: TGTGCCAGCAGCTTAGGACAGAACAATGAGCAGTTCTTC
J: TRBJ1-2; size: .; V: TRBV2; D: .; CDR3: CASSVLQESSYGYTF; DNA: TGTGCCAGCAGTGTGTTACAGGAGTCTAGCTATGGCTACACCTTC
J: TRBJ1-1; size: .; V: TRBV30; D: TRBD1; CDR3: CAWSQGATEAFF; DNA: TGTGCCTGGAGTCAGGGGGCCACTGAAGCTTTCTTT
J: TRBJ2-1; size: .; V: TRBV5-1; D: TRBD2; CDR3: CASSSTSGDLNEQFF; DNA: TGCGCCAGCAGCTCGACTAGCGGGGACCTGAATGAGCAGTTCTTC
J: TRBJ2-1; size: .; V: TRBV14; D: TRBD2; CDR3: CASSRGTSGVNQFF; DNA: TGTGCCAGCAGCCGAGGGACTAGCGGAGTTAACCAGTTCTTC
J: TRBJ2-7; size: .; V: TRBV30; D: TRBD2; CDR3: CAWNSLAGGTYEQYF; DNA: TGTGCCTGGAACTCTCTAGCGGGGGGTACCTACGAGCAGTACTTC
J: TRBJ2-5; size: .; V: TRBV9; D: TRBD2; CDR3: CASSPYLAGGQETQYF; DNA: TGTGCCAGCAGCCCGTATCTAGCGGGAGGGCAAGAGACCCAGTACTTC
J: TRBJ2-1; size: many; V: TRBV9; D: .; CDR3: CASSVEGAAYNEQFF; DNA: TGTGCCAGCAGCGTAGAGGGCGCCGCTTACAATGAGCAGTTCTTC
J: TRBJ2-7; size: .; V: TRBV6-5; D: .; CDR3: CASSYGAGHEQYF; DNA: TGTGCCAGCAGTTACGGAGCAGGGCACGAGCAGTACTTC
J: TRBJ2-3; size: .; V: TRBV10-1; D: .; CDR3: CASSASTDTQYF; DNA: TGCGCCAGCAGTGCCAGCACAGATACGCAGTATTTT
J: TRBJ2-2; size: .; V: TRBV27; D: TRBD2; CDR3: CASSAQLAGWGGELFF; DNA: TGTGCCAGCAGTGCCCAACTAGCGGGATGGGGCGGGGAGCTGTTTTTT
J: TRBJ1-2; size: .; V: TRBV29-1; D: .; CDR3: CSVEDQGRGVYGYTF; DNA: TGCAGCGTTGAAGATCAGGGCAGGGGCGTCTATGGCTACACCTTC
J: TRBJ2-2; size: .; V: TRBV30; D: .; CDR3: CAWSVGGASTGELFF; DNA: TGTGCCTGGAGTGTAGGGGGGGCAAGCACCGGGGAGCTGTTTTTT
J: TRBJ1-1; size: .; V: TRBV30; D: .; CDR3: CAWTLGVNTEAFF; DNA: TGTGCCTGGACCTTGGGGGTAAACACTGAAGCTTTCTTT
J: TRBJ1-1; size: .; V: TRBV10-3; D: TRBD1; CDR3: CAISVGQELNTEAFF; DNA: TGTGCCATCAGTGTGGGACAGGAGTTGAACACTGAAGCTTTCTTT
J: TRBJ1-6; size: many; V: TRBV4-3; D: .; CDR3: CASSQDLGTGYSPLHF; DNA: TGCGCCAGCAGCCAAGATCTCGGGACCGGTTATTCACCCCTCCACTTT
J: TRBJ1-1; size: .; V: TRBV29-1; D: .; CDR3: CSVANLNTEAFF; DNA: TGCAGCGTTGCGAATTTGAACACTGAAGCTTTCTTT
J: TRBJ2-1; size: .; V: TRBV11-2; D: .; CDR3: CASLGGYEQFF; DNA: TGTGCCAGCCTAGGTGGGTATGAGCAGTTCTTC
J: TRBJ1-4; size: many; V: TRBV5-6; D: .; CDR3: CASSWRGGDEKLFF; DNA: TGTGCCAGCAGCTGGAGAGGGGGTGATGAAAAACTGTTTTTT
J: TRBJ2-3; size: .; V: TRBV11-2; D: .; CDR3: CASSLDRGSVADTQYF; DNA: TGTGCCAGCAGCTTAGATCGTGGCAGTGTGGCAGATACGCAGTATTTT
J: TRBJ1-1; size: .; V: TRBV20-1; D: .; CDR3: CSASQTEAFF; DNA: TGCAGTGCTAGCCAAACTGAAGCTTTCTTT
J: TRBJ1-6; size: .; V: TRBV11-2; D: .; CDR3: CASSQLAQSARNSPLHF; DNA: TGTGCCAGCAGCCAACTAGCCCAATCAGCCCGGAATTCACCCCTCCACTTT
J: TRBJ2-5; size: .; V: TRBV7-8; D: TRBD1; CDR3: CASSLAGTGHVTQYF; DNA: TGTGCCAGCAGCCTCGCCGGGACAGGACATGTGACCCAGTACTTC
J: TRBJ1-5; size: .; V: TRBV30; D: .; CDR3: CAWSVNGGQPQHF; DNA: TGTGCCTGGAGTGTGAATGGAGGGCAGCCCCAGCATTTT
J: TRBJ2-2; size: few; V: TRBV9; D: TRBD1; CDR3: CASSVRTGTGELFF; DNA: TGTGCCAGCAGCGTACGGACAGGCACCGGGGAGCTGTTTTTT
J: TRBJ1-5; size: .; V: TRBV4-1; D: .; CDR3: CASSLWGAINSNQPQHF; DNA: TGCGCCAGCAGCCTCTGGGGGGCCATTAATAGCAATCAGCCCCAGCATTTT